The 8 T cell receptor beta chains below all came from one sample that was sequenced in a study of T cell changes during pregnancy in multiple sclerosis. The table came from immunoSEQ multiplex PCR; TCRdb's copy has only in-frame clones and leaves some out. The table shows just under 80,000 clones, with 93% occurring only once. Source: peripheral blood, taken in the second trimester of pregnancy. The receptors shown here come from a female donor in good health, enrolled as a control in a pregnancy study.

This chain uses TRBV7-8 with TRBJ1-2; 7 nucleotides agree with TRBD1. Germline lookup yields CDR1 SGHVS and CDR2 FQNEAQ. Trimming at V came to 5 bases and at J to 1 base, leaving 4 bases not matched to a gene. The CDR3 has 14 amino acids. The CDR3 region has the DNA TGTGCCAGCAGCCCGGACAGGAGTAACTATGGCTACACCTTC. Amino acids: CASSPDRSNYGYTF.

The gene calls are TRBV19 and TRBJ2-2, with a tentative D call TRBD1 (5 bases). In germline, CDR1 is LNHDA, CDR2 SQIVND (reference sequence). The CDR3 extends over 15 amino acids. V was trimmed by 3 bases and J by 7 bases, leaving 15 bases between them. The CDR3, as DNA: TGTGCCAGTAGTATCGGACAAAACCCAGGCGGGGAGCTGTTTTTT. Its protein is CASSIGQNPGGELFF.

This clone was observed a single time. The V call is TRBV11-2, the J call TRBJ2-7; TRBD2 matches 15 bases. After removal of 1 base from V and 3 bases from J, the junction contained 1 base not matched to a gene. CDR3 length: 16 amino acids. From germline, CDR1 is SGHAT and CDR2 FQNNGV. CDR3 sequence reads: CASSLGTSGGDYEQYF. The CDR3 bases are TGTGCCAGCAGCTTAGGGACTAGCGGGGGGGACTACGAGCAGTACTTC.

The chain joins TRBV7-2 to TRBJ2-2; D is perhaps TRBD2 (6 bases). V was pared by 2 bases and J by 5 bases, with 12 bases between. This CDR3 is 15 amino acids long. CDR1 and CDR2 from the germline V gene are SGHTA and FQGNSA. CDR3 coding DNA: TGTGCCAGCAGCTTACGTGGGGGGAGGACCGGGGAGCTGTTTTTT. Translated, it gives CASSLRGGRTGELFF.

In this sample, this clone turned up once. V gene TRBV27 combines with J gene TRBJ1-4, with D maybe TRBD1 (5 bases). V shed 5 bases and J shed 3 bases, with 10 bases lying between them. The length of the CDR3 is 14 residues. Per the germline V gene, CDR1 is MNHEY and CDR2 is SMNVEV (reference sequence). The CDR3 DNA is TGTGCCAGCAGTCATGGAGGGGCTAATGAAAAACTGTTTTTT. It encodes CASSHGGANEKLFF.

This chain connects TRBV11-2 to TRBJ1-3, with a tentative D call TRBD1 (6 bases). Germline values: CDR1 SGHAT, CDR2 FQNNGV. The CDR3 has 15 residues. With 5 bases removed from V and 0 bases from J, the gap between germline ends came to 11 bases. The CDR3 DNA reads as TGTGCCAGCAGCCAGGACAGCTTCTCTGGAAACACCATATATTTT. It encodes CASSQDSFSGNTIYF.

The chain carries TRBV7-9 and TRBJ1-1; weak D call: TRBD1 (6 bases). Germline V CDR1 and CDR2: SEHNR, FQNEAQ (reference sequence). The CDR3 is 15 residues long. V lost 5 bases and J 3 bases, leaving 16 bases between the germline ends. The CDR3 bases are TGTGCCAGCAGCCGACTACAGGGAGGGTACACTGAAGCTTTCTTT. Protein: CASSRLQGGYTEAFF.

This chain links TRBV7-9 with TRBJ1-6; 10 positions match TRBD1. This CDR3 has 17 amino acids. The germline CDR1 and CDR2 sequences are SEHNR and FQNEAQ (reference sequence). V dropped 1 base and J dropped 3; count of bases not matched to a gene: 3. The CDR3 reads CASSLEGTGDYNSPLHF. In DNA, the CDR3 is TGTGCCAGCAGCTTAGAGGGGACAGGGGACTATAATTCACCCCTCCACTTT.